This TCR beta chain emerged from a study of blood T cell repertoires in COVID-19. Study-level background: COVID-19 samples collected from the United States, Italy and Spain covered acute and convalescent phases. Sample material is recorded as cDNA or gDNA derived from T cells, B-cell-depleted T cells, or PBMCs.

Original processing methods: Reference gene primers were amplified, and this amplification served to estimate nucleated cell counts. Profiled with immunoSEQ multiplex PCR; TCRdb holds only in-frame clones, not every one. V and J calls and clone size are those listed in that table; D and trimming were worked out from the DNA. The table lists roughly 130,000 clones, around 80% of them singletons, with 1.5% to 2% in the top ten. The V end lost 11 bases, the J end lost 1 base, and 13 bases lay between the germline ends. Germline V lookup: CDR1 MNHEY, CDR2 SVGAGI. This CDR3 is 13 amino acids long. Sequences were obtained from peripheral blood. The TCR comes from a man between 65 and 80 years old with acute or convalescent COVID-19. This rearrangement joins TRBV6-5 to TRBJ2-3, with TRBD1 as a possible D gene (6 bases). The CDR3: CAVRGDGTDTQYF. Written as DNA, the CDR3 is TGTGCCGTCAGGGGCGATGGCACAGATACGCAGTATTTT.